This T cell receptor beta chain was sequenced for a study of blood T cell repertoires in COVID-19. Study context: T cells, B-cell-depleted T cells, or PBMCs supplied cDNA or gDNA.

TCRdb's table, derived via immunoSEQ multiplex PCR, lists solely in-frame clones and lacks some. The sample lists around 36,000 clones; around 80% were seen once. V lost 10 bases, J lost 0 bases, and 9 bases stayed unmatched. The V gene's germline CDR1 is MDHEN and CDR2 SYDVKM. The CDR3 is made up of 15 amino acids. Sequencing was performed on peripheral blood. This TCR came from an older man with active or convalescent COVID-19. The J gene is TRBJ1-5, the V gene TRBV28; 7 nucleotides agree with TRBD1. In DNA form, the CDR3 reads TGTGCCACCCAAGGGGGCAGTTATAGCAATCAGCCCCAGCATTTT. Protein product: CATQGGSYSNQPQHF. The entire variable domain, with the rest obtained from reference TRBV28 and TRBJ1-5, is as follows: DVKVTQSSRYLVKRTGEKVFLECVQDMDHENMFWYRQDPGLGLRLIYFSYDVKMKEKGDIPEGYSVSREKKERFSLILESASTNQTSMYLCATQGGSYSNQPQHFGDGTRLSIL.